These 12 T cell receptor beta chains were all obtained from the same sample, sequenced in a study of CD4 T cells in relation to SARS-CoV-2 and coronaviruses. The table came from immunoSEQ multiplex PCR; TCRdb's copy has only in-frame clones and leaves some out. The sample yields about 47,000 clones, over 75% seen once. Antigen specificity for these receptors is unknown. Sample: naive CD4+ T cells from PBMCs, cultured in vitro. Subset in this sample: naive CD4+ T cells isolated by negative enrichment. Receptors were obtained from an adult with COVID-19.

The V call is TRBV29-1, the J call TRBJ1-1, with unresolved D. Between the trimmed V and J ends, which lost 4 bases and 9 bases, there was a span of 12 bases. Germline lookup yields CDR1 SQVTM and CDR2 ANQGSEA. The CDR3 loop spans 11 amino acids. The CDR3 region has the DNA TGCAGCGTTGGGACGCCGGAGAAAGCTTTCTTT. Protein: CSVGTPEKAFF.

The rearrangement joins TRBV30 to TRBJ2-6; D possibly uses TRBD1 or TRBD2 (5 bases each). Trimming pared 4 bases from V and 0 bases from J, leaving 19 bases between. Germline V gene sequence: CDR1 GTSNPN, CDR2 SVGIG (reference sequence). The CDR3 sequence is 18 residues long. The CDR3 nucleotides read TGTGCCTGGAACAGAGCGGTTGGGGGATACTCTGGGGCCAACGTCCTGACTTTC. It encodes CAWNRAVGGYSGANVLTF. Full variable domain (remainder filled in from reference TRBV30 and TRBJ2-6): SQTIHQWPATLVQPVGSPLSLECTVEGTSNPNLYWYRQAAGRGLQLLFYSVGIGQISSEVPQNLSASRPQDRQFILSSKKLLLSDSGFYLCAWNRAVGGYSGANVLTFGAGSRLTVL.

This clone was picked up a small number of times. The CDR3 DNA is TGTGCCAGCAGCTCGGGAACCCACTACGAGCAGTACTTC. Its translation: CASSSGTHYEQYF. V is TRBV5-6 and J is TRBJ2-7; D may be TRBD2 (5 bases). This CDR3 comprises 13 residues. The germline V gene encodes CDR1 SGHDT and CDR2 YYEEEE. Trimming cost V 3 bases and J 3 bases, with 10 bases left between them.

This sequence joins TRBV5-5 and TRBJ2-1; 8 bases match TRBD1. The CDR3 is 12 residues long. CDR1 is SGHKS and CDR2 is YYEKEE in the germline V gene (reference sequence). The J segment lost 14 bases and the V segment lost 0 bases, leaving 4 bases of the junction unmatched. CDR3 amino acids: CASSLGTGYEFF. The CDR3 coding sequence is TGTGCCAGCAGCTTGGGGACAGGGTACGAGTTCTTC.

This clone was recorded only once. The chain combines TRBV3-1 (or the pseudogene TRBV3-2) with TRBJ1-3, with D maybe TRBD1 (5 bases). Trimming pared 6 bases from V and 0 bases from J, leaving 9 bases between. Per germline, CDR1 LGHDT and CDR2 YNNKEL (reference sequence). CDR3 size: 14 residues. This CDR3 is CASSPGGSGNTIYF. In nucleotides, the CDR3 is TGTGCCAGCAGTCCCGGGGGCTCTGGAAACACCATATATTTT.

The chain links TRBV3-1 (or the pseudogene TRBV3-2) to TRBJ2-2; D is perhaps TRBD2 (5 bases). Germline V gives CDR1 LGHDT, CDR2 YNNKEL (reference sequence). The CDR3 is 18 amino acids. Trimming left V 0 bases short and J 6 bases short, with 20 bases between. The CDR3 sequence: CASSQDVPGLLRAGELFF. The CDR3 nucleotides read TGTGCCAGCAGCCAAGATGTGCCAGGCCTCTTGAGGGCCGGGGAGCTGTTTTTT.

In its sample, this clone was seen once. The genes are TRBV18 and TRBJ2-5; D call uncertain. Germline values: CDR1 KGHSH, CDR2 LQKENI. This CDR3 is built from 11 residues. The V end lost 2 bases, the J end lost 3 bases, and 1 base lay between the germline ends. CDR3 nucleotides: TGTGCCAGCTCACCAGAAGAGACCCAGTACTTC. This gives the protein CASSPEETQYF.

The chain couples TRBV7-3 to TRBJ2-2, with a tentative D call TRBD1 (6 bases). Germline lookup yields CDR1 SGHTA and CDR2 FQGTGA. This CDR3 is built from 16 residues. V was pared by 5 bases and J by 4 bases, with 17 bases between. The CDR3 region has the DNA TGTGCCAGCAGCCGTAGTCCCCCAGGGGTCACCGGGGAGCTGTTTTTT. Translation: CASSRSPPGVTGELFF.

CDR3 sequence reads: CASSAEGSPLHF. For the CDR3, the DNA is TGTGCCAGCAGCGCCGAGGGCTCACCCCTCCACTTT. V usage is TRBV9 and J usage is TRBJ1-6; D uncertain. The CDR3 covers 12 residues. Trimming cost V 3 bases and J 10 bases, with 8 bases left between them. Germline CDR1 is SGDLS and CDR2 is YYNGEE.

The chain recombines TRBV28 with TRBJ2-1; D is ambiguous. The CDR3 spans 16 residues. CDR1 and CDR2 from the germline V gene are MDHEN and SYDVKM. The V and J ends lost 3 bases and 5 bases respectively, with 17 bases between them. The CDR3 coding sequence is TGTGCCAGCAGTTTTCTATCGGCAGGATCTAACAATGAGCAGTTCTTC. This encodes CASSFLSAGSNNEQFF.

This clone was observed a few times. The chain has TRBV11-2 and TRBJ2-7; D tentatively reads TRBD1 or TRBD2 (5 bases each). This CDR3 spans 13 amino acids. Trimming stripped 4 bases from V and 3 bases from J, with 10 bases between. Germline values: CDR1 SGHAT, CDR2 FQNNGV. CDR3 residues: CASSSGRNYEQYF. The CDR3 region has the DNA TGTGCCAGCAGCTCGGGACGCAACTACGAGCAGTACTTC.

This chain connects TRBV7-9 to TRBJ2-7, with TRBD2 matching 7 bases. The CDR3 consists of 17 residues. J was trimmed by 3 bases and V by 5 bases; bases with no gene match: 16. CDR1 and CDR2 (germline): SEHNR, FQNEAQ (reference sequence). The CDR3 DNA reads as TGTGCCAGCAGCGCAGCGGGGAATCCGACTCCTTACTACGAGCAGTACTTC. Translated, it gives CASSAAGNPTPYYEQYF.